This TCR beta chain was captured by sequencing in a study of long-term antiretroviral therapy in people with HIV. General study points: On ART adherence, viral resistance or therapy changes, no data were available. All time points showed a repertoire dominated by clones expanded before ART.

Every single participant having HIV got treatment inside the United States. This CDR3 has 14 residues. Trimming stripped 1 base from V and 1 base from J, with 8 bases between. In germline, CDR1 is MDHEN, CDR2 SYDVKM. Survey-level immunoSEQ v3.0 assays were run. It was roughly 40,000-50,000 T-cell genomes per sample that sequencing targeted. Assay: immunoSEQ multiplex PCR; the TCRdb copy retains only in-frame clones and omits some. The table lists 20,000 to 25,000 clones, about 88% of them singletons. Comment on this clone: What it binds is not known.

Sequenced material: unsorted PBMCs, taken 0.6 years after starting antiretroviral therapy. The TCR comes from a man aged 60 to 69 with HIV. V gene TRBV28 combines with J gene TRBJ2-7; D may be TRBD1 (5 bases). The CDR3 bases are TGTGCCAGCAGTTTATTCCGACAGTCCTACGAGCAGTACTTC. Translated, it gives CASSLFRQSYEQYF.